The source of this T cell receptor beta chain is a study of blood T cell repertoires in COVID-19. Study as a whole: Sample material is recorded as cDNA or gDNA derived from T cells, B-cell-depleted T cells, or PBMCs.

The study drew participants aged about 18 to 89 years from some 23 US areas. Someone with COVID-19 had been met by exposed participants within 2 weeks before study entry. The germline V gene encodes CDR1 MNHNS and CDR2 SASEGT. The CDR3 is 16 residues long. V lost 0 bases and J lost 0, with 9 bases in between. In the original analysis: Estimated nucleated cell counts came from reference gene primer amplification. Sequencing was performed with immunoSEQ multiplex PCR; in TCRdb, only in-frame clones are kept and a portion is missing. The DNA gave D and trimming, while V, J and clone size come from that table. The sample has fewer than 350,000 clones; 80% to 95% are singletons.

The TCR comes from a man aged 35 to 55 who had been exposed to COVID-19. The rearrangement links TRBV6-1 to TRBJ1-5, with a weak D call TRBD1 (5 bases). The sequenced material came from PBMCs or T cells enriched from blood (not recorded which). The CDR3 bases are TGTGCCAGCAGTGAAGCGCCGGGGGATAGCAATCAGCCCCAGCATTTT. Residues: CASSEAPGDSNQPQHF.